This T cell receptor (beta chain) was recorded in a study of blood T cell repertoires in COVID-19. In the original processing: Amplification from reference gene primers served as the basis for estimated nucleated cell counts. Profiling relied on immunoSEQ multiplex PCR, and the TCRdb table lists in-frame clones only, not all of them. The V and J calls and clone size are taken from that table; D and trimming were inferred from the DNA. Altogether roughly 260,000 clones are present, roughly 87% being singletons, with the ten largest covering roughly 2.2%. This CDR3 is built from 15 residues. V was shortened by 7 bases and J by 0 bases, with 18 bases between the two germline ends. CDR1 and CDR2 from the germline V gene are SQVTM and ANQGSEA.

V and J are TRBV29-1 and TRBJ1-1; a possible D gene is TRBD1 (5 bases). The specimen sequenced was peripheral blood. The TCR sequence derives from a woman aged 45-60 years who had recovered from COVID-19. In nucleotides, the CDR3 is TGCAGCGACCAGGGAGGGCACAGCATGAACACTGAAGCTTTCTTT. It specifies CSDQGGHSMNTEAFF.